Listed below are T cell receptor beta chains from one sample, sequenced in a study of response to subunit inactivated influenza vaccine. From the RT-PCR reads, TCRdb called clonotypes with MiXCR, one entry per CDR3 protein. The sample comprises a few hundred thousand distinct CDR3 sequences, approximately 14% of which are singletons, and 11% rests with the top ten. The specimen was PBMCs from blood, collected 12 days after vaccination. The source is a man aged 50 to 59 who received an inactivated influenza vaccine. Both conserved end residues are part of each CDR3. The D gene is left open where the match is weak. Some rows mark clone size as missing; the rest say once, few, many or name a class of expanded clone.

d_call	clone_size	v_call	cdr3_length	j_call	cdr3_aa	cdr3_nt
.	.	TRBV12-2	16	TRBJ2-1	CASRLAGAGGYNEQFF	TGTGCAAGTCGCTTAGCAGGGGCCGGGGGCTACAATGAGCAGTTCTTC
.	few	TRBV24-1	15	TRBJ2-3	CATSDQTHSTDTQYF	TGTGCCACCAGTGATCAGACACATAGCACAGATACGCAGTATTTT
TRBD2	few	TRBV4-2	16	TRBJ2-3	CASSQDLAGGRDTQYF	TGTGCCAGCAGCCAAGATCTAGCGGGGGGCCGAGATACGCAGTATTTT
.	few	TRBV23-1	8	TRBJ1-4	CASTGWGF	TGCGCCAGCACGGGTTGGGGATTT
TRBD2	many	TRBV7-2	17	TRBJ2-1	CASSLPGGGVRYNEQFF	TGTGCCAGCAGCTTGCCGGGAGGGGGGGTCAGATACAATGAGCAGTTCTTC
.	few	TRBV11-2	20	TRBJ2-3	CASSFGHLGSGSPHTDTQYF	TGTGCCAGCAGCTTTGGCCACCTAGGGTCCGGGAGTCCACACACAGATACGCAGTATTTT
.	.	TRBV3-1	14	TRBJ1-6	CASSQNLRGEALHF	TGTGCCAGCAGCCAGAATCTCAGGGGCGAGGCCCTCCACTTT
TRBD2	.	TRBV12-3/TRBV12-4	17	TRBJ2-3	CASSSPFLAGSTDTQYF	TGTGCCAGCAGTTCGCCTTTCCTAGCGGGAAGTACAGATACGCAGTATTTT
.	.	TRBV11-3	14	TRBJ2-2	CASSPKGQTGELFF	TGTGCCAGCAGCCCGAAGGGCCAAACCGGGGAGCTGTTTTTT
.	few	TRBV7-7	13	TRBJ2-5	CASSSSPSQVPYF	TGTGCCAGCAGCTCGAGTCCTTCTCAGGTTCCGTACTTC
.	few	TRBV7-2	14	TRBJ2-2	CASSTGSLPGELFF	TGTGCCAGCAGCACAGGGAGTCTCCCCGGGGAGCTGTTTTTT
.	.	TRBV24-1	14	TRBJ1-2	CATSDMGVSYGYTF	TGTGCCACCAGTGATATGGGGGTCTCCTATGGCTACACCTTC
TRBD2	many	TRBV24-1	15	TRBJ2-1	CATSDAAGGLGEQFF	TGTGCCACCAGTGATGCGGCGGGAGGTCTGGGTGAGCAGTTCTTC
.	.	TRBV27	14	TRBJ2-7	CASSLAGPSYEQYF	TGTGCCAGCAGTCTGGCGGGACCCTCCTACGAGCAGTACTTC
.	few	TRBV29-1	14	TRBJ2-3	CSATGLAGPDTQYF	TGCAGCGCTACGGGACTGGCGGGACCAGATACGCAGTATTTT
.	few	TRBV27	14	TRBJ2-1	CASSQSAWNNEQFF	TGTGCCAGCAGTCAATCTGCATGGAACAATGAGCAGTTCTTC
TRBD1	.	TRBV4-1	13	TRBJ2-2	CASSLQGDGELFF	TGCGCCAGCAGCCTTCAGGGGGACGGGGAGCTGTTTTTT
TRBD2	few	TRBV20-1	13	TRBJ2-1	CSATRGVYNEQFF	TGCAGTGCTACCCGGGGGGTTTACAATGAGCAGTTCTTC
.	.	TRBV4-2	20	TRBJ2-7	CASSQGDGKQGPSLYYEQYF	TGTGCCAGCAGCCAAGGGGATGGGAAACAGGGTCCTTCTCTCTACTACGAGCAGTACTTC
.	.	TRBV29-1	12	TRBJ1-1	CSVDQVGTEAFF	TGCAGCGTTGACCAGGTCGGGACTGAAGCTTTCTTT
TRBD2	few	TRBV12-3/TRBV12-4	15	TRBJ2-3	CASSREAGITDTQYF	TGTGCCAGCAGCCGTGAAGCGGGGATCACAGATACGCAGTATTTT
TRBD1	few	TRBV6-4	15	TRBJ2-3	CATSVGSGGADTQYF	TGTGCCACCTCAGTCGGGTCAGGGGGCGCAGATACGCAGTATTTT
.	few	TRBV12-3/TRBV12-4	15	TRBJ1-4	CASSLGQGGGEKLFF	TGTGCCAGCAGTTTAGGTCAGGGTGGGGGTGAAAAACTGTTTTTT
.	.	TRBV29-1	10	TRBJ1-1	CSVEYTEAFF	TGCAGCGTTGAGTACACTGAAGCTTTCTTT
.	many	TRBV5-1	15	TRBJ1-1	CASSSGTRMNTEAFF	TGCGCCAGCAGCTCCGGGACACGCATGAACACTGAAGCTTTCTTT
.	.	TRBV3-1	15	TRBJ1-5	CASSQDISSNQPQHF	TGTGCCAGCAGCCAAGACATCAGTAGCAATCAGCCCCAGCATTTT
.	few	TRBV7-9	12	TRBJ2-7	CASSLISSEQYF	TGTGCCAGCAGCTTAATCTCCTCCGAGCAGTACTTC
TRBD1	.	TRBV6-2/TRBV6-3	14	TRBJ2-7	CASSYRGQVGEQYF	TGTGCCAGCAGTTACAGGGGACAGGTGGGCGAGCAGTACTTC
.	.	TRBV30	13	TRBJ1-1	CAWSVWGSGEAFF	TGTGCCTGGAGTGTATGGGGTTCCGGCGAAGCTTTCTTT
TRBD2	.	TRBV7-9	15	TRBJ2-7	CASSLGLAGFNEQYF	TGTGCCAGCAGCTTAGGGCTAGCGGGTTTCAACGAGCAGTACTTC
TRBD1	few	TRBV30	14	TRBJ1-3	CAWSKQGALRTIYF	TGTGCCTGGAGCAAACAGGGGGCCCTCCGCACCATATATTTT
.	.	TRBV7-7	15	TRBJ2-5	CASSLRLGIQETQYF	TGTGCTAGCAGCTTACGGTTGGGAATCCAAGAGACCCAGTACTTC
.	few	TRBV7-6	15	TRBJ2-5	CASSFNPRGQETQYF	TGTGCCAGCAGCTTTAATCCCAGGGGTCAAGAGACCCAGTACTTC
TRBD1	.	TRBV20-1	16	TRBJ1-1	CSARDTGGGTRTEAFF	TGCAGTGCTAGAGATACAGGGGGCGGAACGAGAACTGAAGCTTTCTTT
.	few	TRBV7-7	18	TRBJ2-3	CASSPWAGGVSGTDTQYF	TGTGCTAGCAGCCCTTGGGCAGGGGGGGTGTCCGGGACAGATACGCAGTATTTT
.	.	TRBV7-8	15	TRBJ2-3	CASSDRGGSTDTQYF	TGTGCCAGCAGCGACAGGGGAGGGAGCACAGATACGCAGTATTTT
TRBD1	many	TRBV29-1	14	TRBJ1-1	CSALGQGEATEAFF	TGCAGCGCCCTAGGACAGGGCGAGGCCACTGAAGCTTTCTTT
TRBD2	few	TRBV7-2	14	TRBJ2-4	CASSSPGLAGDVYF	TGTGCCAGCAGCTCGCCGGGACTAGCGGGGGACGTGTACTTC
TRBD2	few	TRBV7-2	15	TRBJ2-5	CASSLTSGSYETQYF	TGTGCCAGCAGCCTTACTAGCGGGAGTTATGAGACCCAGTACTTC
.	many	TRBV5-5	17	TRBJ2-1	CASSLPRGRRVFNEQFF	TGTGCCAGCAGCTTGCCCCGGGGGCGCAGAGTCTTCAATGAGCAGTTCTTC
.	few	TRBV12-3/TRBV12-4	16	TRBJ2-1	CASSPHVAITYNEQFF	TGTGCCAGCAGTCCCCACGTAGCGATCACCTACAATGAGCAGTTCTTC
.	.	TRBV4-3	16	TRBJ2-5	CASSQEGPGAWETQYF	TGCGCCAGCAGCCAAGAGGGACCCGGGGCGTGGGAGACCCAGTACTTC
.	.	TRBV11-2	18	TRBJ2-5	CASSWAAGVVLWEETQYF	TGTGCCAGCAGCTGGGCCGCAGGGGTGGTTCTATGGGAAGAGACCCAGTACTTC
TRBD2	few	TRBV29-1	15	TRBJ2-3	CSVTPGLADPDTQYF	TGCAGCGTGACCCCGGGACTAGCGGACCCAGACACGCAGTATTTT
.	.	TRBV29-1	13	TRBJ2-7	CSVAEGSSYEQYF	TGCAGCGTTGCTGAGGGGAGCTCCTACGAGCAGTACTTC